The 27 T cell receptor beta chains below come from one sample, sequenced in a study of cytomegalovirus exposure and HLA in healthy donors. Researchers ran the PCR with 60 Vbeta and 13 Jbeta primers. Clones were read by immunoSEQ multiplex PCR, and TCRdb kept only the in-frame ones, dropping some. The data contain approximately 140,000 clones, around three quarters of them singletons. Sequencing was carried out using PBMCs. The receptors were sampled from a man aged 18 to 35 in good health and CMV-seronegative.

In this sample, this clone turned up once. The CDR3 DNA reads TGCAGCGTTGGAGGGTCAGGTAGATCTCCGAACAATGAGCAGTTCTTC. Amino acid sequence: CSVGGSGRSPNNEQFF. V and J are TRBV29-1 and TRBJ2-1; a weak D match, TRBD2 (5 bases). V shed 4 bases and J shed 5 bases, with 21 bases lying between them. The CDR3 loop spans 16 amino acids. Germline-derived CDR1 and CDR2 are SQVTM and ANQGSEA.

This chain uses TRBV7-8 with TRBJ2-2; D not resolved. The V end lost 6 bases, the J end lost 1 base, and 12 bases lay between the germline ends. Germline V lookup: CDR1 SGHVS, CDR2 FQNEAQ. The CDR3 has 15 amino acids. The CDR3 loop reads CASRYSPGNTGELFF. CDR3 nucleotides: TGTGCCAGCAGATATAGCCCGGGGAACACCGGGGAGCTGTTTTTT.

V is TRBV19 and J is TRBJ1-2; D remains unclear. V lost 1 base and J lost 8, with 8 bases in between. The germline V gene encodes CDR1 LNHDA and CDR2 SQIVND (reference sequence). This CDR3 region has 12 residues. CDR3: CASSIGAVGYTF. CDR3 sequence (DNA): TGTGCCAGTAGTATAGGTGCAGTCGGCTACACCTTC.

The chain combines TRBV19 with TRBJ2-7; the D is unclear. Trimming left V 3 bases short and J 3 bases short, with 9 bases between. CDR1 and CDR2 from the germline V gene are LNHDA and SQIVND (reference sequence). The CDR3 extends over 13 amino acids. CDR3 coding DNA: TGTGCCAGTAGTATCGACACCGTCTACGAGCAGTACTTC. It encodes CASSIDTVYEQYF.

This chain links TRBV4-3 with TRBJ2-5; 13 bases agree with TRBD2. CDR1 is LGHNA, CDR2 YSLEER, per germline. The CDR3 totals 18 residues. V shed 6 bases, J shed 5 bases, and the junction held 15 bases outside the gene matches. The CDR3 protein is CASSPGTSGDQRGETQYF. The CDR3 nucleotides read TGCGCCAGCAGTCCCGGGACTAGCGGGGACCAGAGGGGGGAGACCCAGTACTTC.

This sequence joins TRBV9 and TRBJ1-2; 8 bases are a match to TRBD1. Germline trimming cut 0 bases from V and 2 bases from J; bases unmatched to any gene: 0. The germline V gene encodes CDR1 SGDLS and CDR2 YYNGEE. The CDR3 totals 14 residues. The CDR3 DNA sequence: TGTGCCAGCAGCGTAGGACAGGGGAACTATGGCTACACCTTC. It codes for CASSVGQGNYGYTF.

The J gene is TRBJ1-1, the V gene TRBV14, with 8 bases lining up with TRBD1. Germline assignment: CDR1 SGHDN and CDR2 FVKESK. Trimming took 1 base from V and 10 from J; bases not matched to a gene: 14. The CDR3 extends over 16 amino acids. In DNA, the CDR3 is TGTGCCAGCAGCCAAGCTTCGGACAGGGCTACGAGCGGAGCTTTCTTT. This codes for CASSQASDRATSGAFF.

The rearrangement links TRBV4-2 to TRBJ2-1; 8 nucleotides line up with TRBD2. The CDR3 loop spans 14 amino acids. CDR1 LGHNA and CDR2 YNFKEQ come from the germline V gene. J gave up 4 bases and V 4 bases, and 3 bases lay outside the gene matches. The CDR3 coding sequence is TGTGCCAGCAGCCCCCAGCGGGGGTACAATGAGCAGTTCTTC. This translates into CASSPQRGYNEQFF.

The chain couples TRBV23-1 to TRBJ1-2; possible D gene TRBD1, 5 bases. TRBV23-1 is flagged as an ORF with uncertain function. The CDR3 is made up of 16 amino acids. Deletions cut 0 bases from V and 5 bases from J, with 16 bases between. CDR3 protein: CASSQSGSDRPYGYTF. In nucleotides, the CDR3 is TGCGCCAGCAGTCAATCCGGATCTGACAGACCATATGGCTACACCTTC.

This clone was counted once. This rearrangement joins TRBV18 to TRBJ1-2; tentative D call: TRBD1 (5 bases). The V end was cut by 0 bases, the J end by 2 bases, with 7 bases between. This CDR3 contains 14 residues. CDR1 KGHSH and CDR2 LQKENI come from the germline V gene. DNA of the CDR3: TGTGCCAGCTCACCACCTTCAGGGAACTATGGCTACACCTTC. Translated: CASSPPSGNYGYTF.

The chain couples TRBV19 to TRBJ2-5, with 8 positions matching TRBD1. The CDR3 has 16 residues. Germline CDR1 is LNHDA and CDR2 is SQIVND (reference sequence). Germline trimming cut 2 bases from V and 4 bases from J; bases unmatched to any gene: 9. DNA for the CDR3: TGTGCCAGTAGTATACGCGGACAGGGCAGGGGAGAGACCCAGTACTTC. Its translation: CASSIRGQGRGETQYF.

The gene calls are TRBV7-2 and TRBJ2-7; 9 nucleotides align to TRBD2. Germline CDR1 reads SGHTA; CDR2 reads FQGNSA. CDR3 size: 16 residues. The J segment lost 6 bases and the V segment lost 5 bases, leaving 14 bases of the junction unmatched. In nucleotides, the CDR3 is TGTGCCAGCAGCCCCCGCCCTCAGCGGGGGGTAGGCGAGCAGTACTTC. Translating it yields CASSPRPQRGVGEQYF.

CDR3 region: CASSARLAGPYNEQFF. The DNA for the CDR3 is TGTGCCAGCAGCGCAAGACTAGCGGGGCCCTACAATGAGCAGTTCTTC. This chain uses TRBV9 with TRBJ2-1; 11 positions agree with TRBD2. Germline CDR1 SGDLS, CDR2 YYNGEE. The V and J ends lost 3 bases and 2 bases, in that order; junction bases with no gene match: 4. This CDR3 comprises 16 residues. Combining the CDR3 with reference TRBV9 and TRBJ2-1 gives the whole variable domain DSGVTQTPKHLITATGQRVTLRCSPRSGDLSVYWYQQSLDQGLQFLIQYYNGEERAKGNILERFSAQQFPDLHSELNLSSLELGDSALYFCASSARLAGPYNEQFFGPGTRLTVL.

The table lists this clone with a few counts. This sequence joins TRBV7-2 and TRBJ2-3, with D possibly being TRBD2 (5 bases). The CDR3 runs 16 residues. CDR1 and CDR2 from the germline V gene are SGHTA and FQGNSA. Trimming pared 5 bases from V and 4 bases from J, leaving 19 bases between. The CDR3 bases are TGTGCCAGCAGCCCCGATTCCGGGATTTTCGCAGATACGCAGTATTTT. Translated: CASSPDSGIFADTQYF. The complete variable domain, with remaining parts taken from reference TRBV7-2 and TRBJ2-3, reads GAGVSQSPSNKVTEKGKDVELRCDPISGHTALYWYRQSLGQGLEFLIYFQGNSAPDKSGLPSDRFSAERTGGSVSTLTIQRTQQEDSAVYLCASSPDSGIFADTQYFGPGTRLTVL.

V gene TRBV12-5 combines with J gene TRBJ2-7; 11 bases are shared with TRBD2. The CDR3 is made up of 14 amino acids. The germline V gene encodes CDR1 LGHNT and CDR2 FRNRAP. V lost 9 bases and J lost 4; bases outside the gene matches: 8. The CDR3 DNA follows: TGTGCTAGGCGCCCCGGGACTAGCGGATACGAGCAGTACTTC. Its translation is CARRPGTSGYEQYF.

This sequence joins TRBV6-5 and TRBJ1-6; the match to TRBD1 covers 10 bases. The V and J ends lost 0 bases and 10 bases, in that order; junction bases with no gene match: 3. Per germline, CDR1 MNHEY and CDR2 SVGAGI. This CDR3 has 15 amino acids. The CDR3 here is CASSYSGTGVSPLHF. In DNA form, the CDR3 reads TGTGCCAGCAGTTACTCGGGGACAGGGGTCTCACCCCTCCACTTT.

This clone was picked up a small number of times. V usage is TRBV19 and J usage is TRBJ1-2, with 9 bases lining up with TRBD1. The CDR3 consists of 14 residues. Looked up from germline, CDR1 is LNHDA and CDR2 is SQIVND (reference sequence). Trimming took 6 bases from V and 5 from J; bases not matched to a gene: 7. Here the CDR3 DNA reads TGTGCCAGTAGGGATACAGGGGGCCGGTATGGCTACACCTTC. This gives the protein CASRDTGGRYGYTF. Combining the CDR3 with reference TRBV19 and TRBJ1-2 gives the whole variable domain DGGITQSPKYLFRKEGQNVTLSCEQNLNHDAMYWYRQDPGQGLRLIYYSQIVNDFQKGDIAEGYSVSREKKESFPLTVTSAQKNPTAFYLCASRDTGGRYGYTFGSGTRLTVV.

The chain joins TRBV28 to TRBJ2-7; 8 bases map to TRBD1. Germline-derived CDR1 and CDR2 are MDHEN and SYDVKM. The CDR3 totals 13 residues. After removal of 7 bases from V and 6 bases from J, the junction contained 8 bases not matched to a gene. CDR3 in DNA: TGTGCCAGCACCGAATCCGGGACAGGCGAGCAGTACTTC. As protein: CASTESGTGEQYF.

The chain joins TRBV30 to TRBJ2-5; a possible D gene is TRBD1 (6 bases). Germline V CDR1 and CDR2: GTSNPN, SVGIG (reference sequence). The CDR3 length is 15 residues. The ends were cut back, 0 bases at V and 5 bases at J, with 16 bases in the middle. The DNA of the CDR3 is TGTGCCTGGAGTGTCGAGTCAGGGGCGCCGGAGACCCAGTACTTC. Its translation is CAWSVESGAPETQYF.

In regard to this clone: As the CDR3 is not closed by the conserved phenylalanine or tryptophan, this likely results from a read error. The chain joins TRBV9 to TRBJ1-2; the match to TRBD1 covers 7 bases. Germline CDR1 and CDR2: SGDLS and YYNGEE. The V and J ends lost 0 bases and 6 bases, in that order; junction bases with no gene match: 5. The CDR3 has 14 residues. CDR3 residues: CASSVGTGAHGYTS. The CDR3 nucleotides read TGTGCCAGCAGCGTAGGAACAGGGGCGCATGGCTACACCTCC.

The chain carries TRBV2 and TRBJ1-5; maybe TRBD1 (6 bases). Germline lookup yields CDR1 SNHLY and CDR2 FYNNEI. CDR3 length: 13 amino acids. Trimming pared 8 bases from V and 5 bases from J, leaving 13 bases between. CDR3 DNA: TGTGCCAGCGGTAGGACAGTTTATCAGCCCCAGCATTTT. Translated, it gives CASGRTVYQPQHF.

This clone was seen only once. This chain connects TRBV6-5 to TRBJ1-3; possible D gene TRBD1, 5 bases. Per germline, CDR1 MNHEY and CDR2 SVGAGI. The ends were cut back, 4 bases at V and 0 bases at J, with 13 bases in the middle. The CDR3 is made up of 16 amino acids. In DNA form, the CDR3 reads TGTGCCAGCAGTTCATACCAACAGGCCTCTGGAAACACCATATATTTT. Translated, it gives CASSSYQQASGNTIYF.

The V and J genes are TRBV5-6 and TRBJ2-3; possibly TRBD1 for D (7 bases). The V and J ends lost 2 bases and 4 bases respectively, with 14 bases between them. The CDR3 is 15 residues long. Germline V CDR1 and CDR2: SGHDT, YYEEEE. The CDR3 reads CASSLGRRGPDTQYF. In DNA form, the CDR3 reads TGTGCCAGCAGCTTAGGGCGGAGGGGGCCAGATACGCAGTATTTT.

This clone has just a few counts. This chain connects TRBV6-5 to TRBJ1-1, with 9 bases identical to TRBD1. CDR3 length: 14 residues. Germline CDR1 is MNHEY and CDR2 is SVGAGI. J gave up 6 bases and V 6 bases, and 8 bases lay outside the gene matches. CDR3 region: CASSLGQGNSEAFF. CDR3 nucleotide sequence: TGTGCCAGCAGCTTGGGACAGGGAAATTCTGAAGCTTTCTTT.

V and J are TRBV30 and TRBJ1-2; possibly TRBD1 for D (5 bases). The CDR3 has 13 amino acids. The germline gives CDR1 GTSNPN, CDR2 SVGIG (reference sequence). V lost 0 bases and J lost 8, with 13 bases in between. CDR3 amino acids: CAWSVLDRGGYTF. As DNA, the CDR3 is TGTGCCTGGAGTGTACTCGACCGGGGGGGCTACACCTTC. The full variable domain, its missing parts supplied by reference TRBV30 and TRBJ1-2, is SQTIHQWPATLVQPVGSPLSLECTVEGTSNPNLYWYRQAAGRGLQLLFYSVGIGQISSEVPQNLSASRPQDRQFILSSKKLLLSDSGFYLCAWSVLDRGGYTFGSGTRLTVV.

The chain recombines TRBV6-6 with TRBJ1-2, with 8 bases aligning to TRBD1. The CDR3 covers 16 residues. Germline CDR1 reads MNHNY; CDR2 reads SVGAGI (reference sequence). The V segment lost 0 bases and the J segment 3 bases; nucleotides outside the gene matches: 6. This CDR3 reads CASSYSTTGVDYGYTF. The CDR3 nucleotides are TGTGCCAGCAGTTACTCGACGACAGGGGTAGACTATGGCTACACCTTC.

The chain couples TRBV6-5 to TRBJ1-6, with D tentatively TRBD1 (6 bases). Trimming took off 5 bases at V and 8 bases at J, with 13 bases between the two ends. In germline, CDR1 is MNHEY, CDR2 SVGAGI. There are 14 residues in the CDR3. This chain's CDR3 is CASSLRQVDSPLHF. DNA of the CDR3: TGTGCCAGCAGTCTCCGACAGGTCGATTCACCCCTCCACTTT.